The 19 T cell receptor beta chains below all came from one sample that was sequenced in a study of blood T cell repertoires in COVID-19 (dated by TCRdb to 2018 to 2021). Libraries were made using the immunoSEQ multiplex PCR assay. TCRdb re-hosts the immuneACCESS table, in-frame sequences only. Its copies lack some clones; in the studies checked, an unresolved V gene accounts for under half of them, and the cause for the rest is not known. This sample holds under 250,000 clones; 80% to 85% were observed only once. The top ten hold roughly 2.3% of the sample. Input material: peripheral blood. These receptors all stem from an older woman with acute or convalescent COVID-19.

This chain connects TRBV27 to TRBJ1-1, with D perhaps TRBD1 (6 bases). The CDR3 spans 15 residues. Germline V gives CDR1 MNHEY, CDR2 SMNVEV (reference sequence). Trimming removed 3 bases at V and 7 bases at J, with 18 bases between. The CDR3 here is CASSLQTGVLGEAFF. CDR3 coding DNA: TGTGCCAGCAGTTTGCAGACAGGAGTGCTAGGTGAAGCTTTCTTT.

V and J are TRBV7-2 and TRBJ2-5, with TRBD2 matching over 9 bases. The CDR3 is made up of 15 amino acids. V lost 5 bases, J lost 5 bases, and 9 bases stayed unmatched. Germline V gives CDR1 SGHTA, CDR2 FQGNSA. The CDR3 loop is CASSPLAGDLETQYF. The DNA for the CDR3 is TGTGCCAGCAGCCCATTAGCGGGGGATTTGGAGACCCAGTACTTC.

The chain is built from TRBV12-2 and TRBJ1-2; the table's D gene call, TRBD1, was not cross checked with the DNA. TRBV12-2 is tagged as a pseudogene. The CDR3 covers 17 residues. CDR3 protein: CASRLAGGTGSNYGYTF. The DNA of the CDR3 is TGTGCAAGTCGCTTAGCGGGGGGGACAGGTAGTAACTATGGCTACACCTTC.

This clone was seen just once. V and J are TRBV5-5 and TRBJ1-2; 8 bases agree with TRBD1. Germline-derived CDR1 and CDR2 are SGHKS and YYEKEE (reference sequence). The CDR3 loop spans 14 amino acids. V shed 3 bases, J shed 10 bases, and the junction held 11 bases outside the gene matches. CDR3 coding DNA: TGTGCCAGCAGCTATACCTATGGACAGGGTTCCTACACCTTC. This sequence encodes CASSYTYGQGSYTF.

V and J are TRBV6-5 and TRBJ1-2, with a possible D match to TRBD1 (6 bases). The germline V and J ends were trimmed by 2 bases and 5 bases, with 9 bases remaining between them. This CDR3 contains 13 residues. The germline CDR1 and CDR2 sequences are MNHEY and SVGAGI. The DNA for the CDR3 is TGTGCCAGCAGTTACGATGGACAGTATGGCTACACCTTC. This gives the protein CASSYDGQYGYTF.

The J gene is TRBJ1-6, the V gene TRBV5-4, with D perhaps TRBD1 (5 bases). CDR3 length: 18 amino acids. Germline loops: CDR1 SGHNT, CDR2 YYREEE (reference sequence). Between the trimmed V and J ends, which lost 2 bases and 8 bases, there was a span of 23 bases. The CDR3 reads CASSFSFGGARIHSPLHF. The CDR3 bases are TGTGCCAGCAGCTTTTCCTTCGGCGGGGCGCGAATTCATTCACCCCTCCACTTT.

This chain links TRBV7-9 with TRBJ2-2, with TRBD1 matching over 7 bases. Per germline, CDR1 SEHNR and CDR2 FQNEAQ (reference sequence). This CDR3 comprises 16 residues. The trim removed 2 bases at V and 0 bases at J, leaving 3 bases unmatched. Here the CDR3 reads CASSLPGTANTGELFF. The CDR3 bases are TGTGCCAGCAGCTTACCCGGGACAGCGAACACCGGGGAGCTGTTTTTT.

This sequence joins TRBV27 and TRBJ2-7, with TRBD1 matching 9 bases. CDR1 and CDR2 (germline): MNHEY, SMNVEV (reference sequence). The CDR3 contains 15 residues. Unmatched junction bases numbered 11, after V lost 4 bases and J lost 7 bases. In DNA form, the CDR3 reads TGTGCCAGCAGTTCCCCGGGGACAGGGCAAAGTGAGCAGTACTTC. Its protein is CASSSPGTGQSEQYF.

The gene calls are TRBV2 and TRBJ1-3; 8 bases map to TRBD1. Germline loops: CDR1 SNHLY, CDR2 FYNNEI. V lost 10 bases and J lost 5; bases outside the gene matches: 16. The CDR3 sequence is 16 residues long. The CDR3 sequence: CATHGVTGDGRNTIYF. In DNA form, the CDR3 reads TGTGCCACCCATGGGGTGACAGGGGATGGTAGAAACACCATATATTTT.

This clone was picked up one time. The chain carries TRBV6-6 and TRBJ2-7; 8 bases align to TRBD1. Germline V gene lookup returns CDR1 MNHNY and CDR2 SVGAGI (reference sequence). The V and J ends lost 2 bases and 3 bases, in that order; junction bases with no gene match: 6. The CDR3 is 15 amino acids. The CDR3: CASSYTGTGNYEQYF. The CDR3, as DNA: TGTGCCAGCAGTTACACGGGGACAGGTAACTACGAGCAGTACTTC.

This chain uses TRBV11-2 with TRBJ2-5; 7 bases line up with TRBD1. This CDR3 has 15 residues. Germline assignment: CDR1 SGHAT and CDR2 FQNNGV. J gave up 2 bases and V 5 bases, and 8 bases lay outside the gene matches. The CDR3 loop is CASSLTGQRQETQYF. In DNA form, the CDR3 reads TGTGCCAGCAGCCTAACGGGACAGAGACAAGAGACCCAGTACTTC.

This chain uses TRBV7-2 with TRBJ1-2; D unclear. Trimming stripped 3 bases from V and 14 bases from J, with 13 bases between. In germline, CDR1 is SGHTA, CDR2 FQGNSA. The CDR3 spans 11 residues. Here the CDR3 reads CASSFAGWLTF. CDR3 nucleotides: TGTGCCAGCAGCTTTGCGGGGTGGCTTACCTTC.

This chain links TRBV2 with TRBJ2-1; 14 bases agree with TRBD2. The CDR3 has 18 amino acids. Germline V gene data show CDR1 as SNHLY and CDR2 as FYNNEI. J was trimmed by 5 bases and V by 7 bases; bases with no gene match: 13. Written as DNA, the CDR3 is TGTGCCAGCACCAAGTCAGGGACTAGCGGGGGCCGTCACAATGAGCAGTTCTTC. Translating it yields CASTKSGTSGGRHNEQFF.

This chain connects TRBV10-3 to TRBJ1-1; perhaps TRBD1 as D (5 bases). Germline lookup yields CDR1 ENHRY and CDR2 SYGVKD. This CDR3 comprises 14 residues. With 2 bases removed from V and 5 bases from J, the gap between germline ends came to 12 bases. The CDR3, as DNA: TGTGCCATCAGTGAGGAAAGGGGCTTGACTGAAGCTTTCTTT. As protein: CAISEERGLTEAFF.

The chain recombines TRBV2 with TRBJ1-1, with D uncertain. This CDR3 is 13 amino acids long. The V end was cut by 6 bases, the J end by 4 bases, with 12 bases between. Germline lookup yields CDR1 SNHLY and CDR2 FYNNEI. DNA of the CDR3: TGTGCCAGCAGACCAGGACTTCCCACTGAAGCTTTCTTT. This encodes CASRPGLPTEAFF.

The rearrangement joins TRBV27 to TRBJ2-1; D is unresolved. This CDR3 comprises 13 residues. Germline assignment: CDR1 MNHEY and CDR2 SMNVEV (reference sequence). Trimming shortened V by 7 bases and J by 7 bases, and 14 bases separated the two germline ends. The CDR3 here is CASKELGRNEQFF. The CDR3 DNA is TGTGCCAGCAAGGAGCTGGGTCGGAATGAGCAGTTCTTC.

V and J are TRBV6-2 or TRBV6-3 and TRBJ2-7; 9 bases fit TRBD1. Per germline, CDR1 MNHEY and CDR2 SVGEGT. The CDR3 extends over 17 amino acids. V dropped 0 bases and J dropped 3; count of bases not matched to a gene: 9. In nucleotides, the CDR3 is TGTGCCAGCAGTTACTCGCACCAGACAGGGGGAGTCTACGAGCAGTACTTC. Amino acid sequence: CASSYSHQTGGVYEQYF.

This chain uses TRBV25-1 with TRBJ1-1; D is ambiguous. Trimming pared 1 base from V and 10 bases from J, leaving 10 bases between. The germline V gene has CDR1 MGHDK and CDR2 SYGVNS. This CDR3 contains 12 residues. The chain's CDR3 is CASSEFVGVAFF. The CDR3 coding sequence is TGTGCCAGCAGTGAATTTGTGGGAGTAGCTTTCTTT.

The chain has TRBV18 and TRBJ2-1; a possible D gene is TRBD2 (6 bases). This CDR3 spans 14 amino acids. V lost 5 bases and J 9 bases, leaving 17 bases between the germline ends. Germline CDR1 KGHSH, CDR2 LQKENI. The CDR3 DNA reads TGTGCCAGCTCAACGGGACTGCCTGCGATTGAGCAGTTCTTC. Protein: CASSTGLPAIEQFF.